This T cell receptor beta chain was sequenced during a study of blood T cell repertoires in COVID-19. Study information: Whether acute or convalescent, the COVID-19 samples came from the United States, Italy and Spain. PBMCs, B-cell-depleted T cells, or T cells were the source of the cDNA or gDNA that made up the material.

The trim removed 5 bases at V and 2 bases at J, leaving 6 bases unmatched. This CDR3 region has 15 residues. Germline V gene sequence: CDR1 SGHRS, CDR2 YFSETQ. TCRdb's copy holds only in-frame clones and misses some; the assay was immunoSEQ multiplex PCR. The table includes roughly 140,000 clones, around 82% detected once. The source is a human donor in a cohort sampled during active COVID-19. The specimen sequenced was peripheral blood. The chain is built from TRBV5-1 and TRBJ2-7; TRBD1 agrees at 11 bases. CDR3 sequence (DNA): TGCGCCAGCAGTCGGGGACAGGGGGGACCCTACGAGCAGTACTTC. Translation: CASSRGQGGPYEQYF. Full variable domain (rest looked up from reference TRBV5-1 and TRBJ2-7): KAGVTQTPRYLIKTRGQQVTLSCSPISGHRSVSWYQQTPGQGLQFLFEYFSETQRNKGNFPGRFSGRQFSNSRSEMNVSTLELGDSALYLCASSRGQGGPYEQYFGPGTRLTVT.